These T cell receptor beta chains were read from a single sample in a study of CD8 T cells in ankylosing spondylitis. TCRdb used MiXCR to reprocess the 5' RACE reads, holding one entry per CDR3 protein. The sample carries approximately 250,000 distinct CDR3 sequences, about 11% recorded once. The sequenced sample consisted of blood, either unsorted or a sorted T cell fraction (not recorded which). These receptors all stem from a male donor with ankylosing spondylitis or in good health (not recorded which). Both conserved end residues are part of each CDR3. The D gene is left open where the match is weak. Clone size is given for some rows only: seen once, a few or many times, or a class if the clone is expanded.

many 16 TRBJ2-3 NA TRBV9 CASSVAPGMRTDTQYF TGTGCCAGCAGCGTAGCTCCAGGAATGAGAACAGATACGCAGTATTTT
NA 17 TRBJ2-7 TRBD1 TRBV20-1 CSARDSPRTGFRDEQYF TGCAGTGCTAGAGACAGTCCGAGGACAGGGTTTCGGGACGAGCAGTACTTC
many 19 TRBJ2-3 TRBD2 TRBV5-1 CASSLTRLAGGASTDTQYF TGCGCCAGCAGCTTGACTAGACTAGCGGGGGGGGCCTCCACAGATACGCAGTATTTT
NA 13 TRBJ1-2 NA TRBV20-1 CSARVKGNYGYTF TGCAGTGCTAGAGTTAAGGGGAACTATGGCTACACCTTC
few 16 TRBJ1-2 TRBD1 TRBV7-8 CASSLYPTGGYYGYTF TGTGCCAGCAGCTTATATCCCACAGGGGGCTACTATGGCTACACCTTC
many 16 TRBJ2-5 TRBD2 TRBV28 CASSFGLAGYQETQYF TGTGCCAGCAGTTTCGGTCTAGCGGGGTACCAAGAGACCCAGTACTTC
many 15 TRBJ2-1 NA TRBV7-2 CASSRDFSQKNEQFF TGTGCCAGCAGTCGGGACTTCTCTCAGAAGAATGAGCAGTTCTTC
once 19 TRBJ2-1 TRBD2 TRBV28 CASSFPGLAGAGTYNEQFF TGTGCCAGCAGTTTTCCCGGACTAGCGGGAGCGGGGACCTACAATGAGCAGTTCTTC
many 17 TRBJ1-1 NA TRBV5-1 CASHWGSQNPSNTEAFF TGCGCCAGCCACTGGGGTTCGCAGAACCCATCGAACACTGAAGCTTTCTTT
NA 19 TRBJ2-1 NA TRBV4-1 CVSSQEPGPGTSSYNEQFF TGCGTCAGCAGCCAAGAGCCAGGACCGGGTACGAGCTCCTACAATGAGCAGTTCTTC
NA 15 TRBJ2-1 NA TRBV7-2 CASSLACCGYNEQFF TGTGCCAGCAGCTTAGCTTGTTGCGGGTACAATGAGCAGTTCTTC
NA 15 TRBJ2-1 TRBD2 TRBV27 CASSPTSGGRNEQFF TGTGCCAGCAGTCCCACTAGCGGGGGGCGCAATGAGCAGTTCTTC
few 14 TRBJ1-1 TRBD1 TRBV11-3 CASSIGQGTGEAFF TGTGCCAGCAGCATCGGACAGGGGACCGGTGAAGCTTTCTTT
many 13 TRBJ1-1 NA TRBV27 CASSLGSWTEAFF TGTGCCAGCAGTTTGGGGAGCTGGACTGAAGCTTTCTTT
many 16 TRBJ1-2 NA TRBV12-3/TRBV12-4 CASSLALGVGGYGYTF TGTGCCAGCAGTTTAGCGCTTGGGGTGGGCGGCTATGGCTACACCTTC
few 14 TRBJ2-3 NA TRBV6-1 CASRRDGSTDTQYF TGTGCCAGCCGCCGGGACGGGAGCACAGATACGCAGTATTTT
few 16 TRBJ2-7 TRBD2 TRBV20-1 CSARPSSGTRTYEQYF TGCAGTGCTAGACCTTCTAGCGGGACGAGGACCTACGAGCAGTACTTC
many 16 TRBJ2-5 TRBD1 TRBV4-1 CASSHTGGDGKETQYF TGCGCCAGCAGCCATACAGGGGGCGACGGGAAAGAGACCCAGTACTTC
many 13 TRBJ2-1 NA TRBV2 CASREPGANEQFF TGTGCCAGCAGGGAACCAGGGGCCAATGAGCAGTTCTTC
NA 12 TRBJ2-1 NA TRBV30 CAWGRNYNEQFF TGTGCCTGGGGGAGGAACTACAATGAGCAGTTCTTC
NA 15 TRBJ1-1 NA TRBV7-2 CASGLIGGSNTEAFF TGTGCCAGCGGCTTAATAGGGGGTTCGAACACTGAAGCTTTCTTT
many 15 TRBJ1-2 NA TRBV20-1 CSARAGTSLTYGYTF TGCAGTGCTAGAGCCGGAACATCCTTAACCTATGGCTACACCTTC
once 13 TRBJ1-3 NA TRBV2 CASSAGGRNTIYF TGTGCCAGCAGTGCCGGGGGTCGGAACACCATATATTTT
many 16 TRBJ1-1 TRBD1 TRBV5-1 CASSTSPTGGRTEAFF TGCGCCAGCAGCACCTCACCTACAGGGGGCCGCACTGAAGCTTTCTTT
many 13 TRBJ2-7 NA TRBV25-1 CASGHRASYEQYF TGTGCCAGCGGACACAGGGCCTCCTACGAGCAGTACTTC
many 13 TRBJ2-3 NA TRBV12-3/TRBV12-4 CASTMTSTDTQYF TGTGCCAGCACCATGACGTCCACAGATACGCAGTATTTT
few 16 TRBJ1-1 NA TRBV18 CASSTASSGVPLEAFF TGTGCCAGCTCCACCGCCTCCTCGGGGGTTCCGCTAGAAGCTTTCTTT
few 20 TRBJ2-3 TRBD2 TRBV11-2 CASSLDSSGRAPVSTDTQYF TGTGCCAGCAGCTTAGACTCTAGCGGGAGGGCCCCCGTTAGCACAGATACGCAGTATTTT
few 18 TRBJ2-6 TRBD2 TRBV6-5 CASSYHRGGDSGANVLTF TGTGCCAGCAGTTATCATCGCGGGGGGGATTCTGGGGCCAACGTCCTGACTTTC
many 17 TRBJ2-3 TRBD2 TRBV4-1 CASSQDRRGVGTDTQYF TGCGCCAGCAGCCAAGATCGGCGGGGGGTAGGCACAGATACGCAGTATTTT
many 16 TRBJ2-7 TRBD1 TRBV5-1 CASSFSYGTGLYEQYF TGCGCCAGCAGCTTTTCCTATGGGACAGGGTTGTACGAGCAGTACTTC
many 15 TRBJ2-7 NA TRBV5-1 CASSAGTAAAYEQYF TGCGCCAGCAGCGCCGGGACCGCGGCGGCTTACGAGCAGTACTTC
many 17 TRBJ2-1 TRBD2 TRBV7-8 CASSLKEWGGTYNEQFF TGTGCCAGCAGCTTAAAGGAATGGGGGGGAACCTACAATGAGCAGTTCTTC
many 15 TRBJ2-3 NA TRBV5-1 CASSLGTQGTDTQYF TGCGCCAGCAGCTTGGGGACTCAGGGCACAGATACGCAGTATTTT
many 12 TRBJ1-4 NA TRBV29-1 CSAQWGDGKLFF TGCAGCGCCCAATGGGGGGACGGAAAACTGTTTTTT
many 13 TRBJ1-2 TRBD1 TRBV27 CASSAGTAYGYTF TGTGCCAGCAGTGCCGGGACAGCTTATGGCTACACCTTC
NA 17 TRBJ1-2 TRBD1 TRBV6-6 CASTSSGQGTSNYGYTF TGTGCCAGCACCTCCTCCGGACAGGGGACCTCTAACTATGGCTACACCTTC
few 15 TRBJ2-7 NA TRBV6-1 CASSEALSEDYEQYF TGTGCCAGCAGTGAAGCGCTGTCAGAAGACTACGAGCAGTACTTC
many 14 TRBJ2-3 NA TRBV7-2 CASSLPSGPDTQYF TGTGCCAGCAGCCTCCCCTCGGGCCCAGATACGCAGTATTTT
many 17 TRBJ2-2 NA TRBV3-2 CANSRGKREINTGELFF TGTGCCAACAGCCGGGGAAAGCGGGAGATAAACACCGGGGAGCTGTTTTTT
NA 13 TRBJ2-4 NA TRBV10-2 CASLAEFENIQYF TGCGCCAGCCTCGCAGAGTTCGAAAACATTCAGTACTTC
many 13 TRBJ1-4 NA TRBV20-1 CSARRTANEKLFF TGCAGTGCTAGACGGACAGCTAATGAAAAACTGTTTTTT
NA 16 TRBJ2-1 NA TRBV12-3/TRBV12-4 CASSPDRLLSYNEQFF TGTGCCAGCAGCCCCGACAGACTCCTATCCTACAATGAGCAGTTCTTC
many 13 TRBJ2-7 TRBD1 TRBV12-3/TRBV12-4 CASSWTGPYEQYF TGTGCCAGCAGCTGGACAGGACCCTACGAGCAGTACTTC
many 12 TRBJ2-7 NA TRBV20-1 CSAEPGTYEQYF TGCAGTGCGGAGCCCGGGACCTACGAGCAGTACTTC
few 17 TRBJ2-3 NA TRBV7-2 CASRQGRTTTSTDTQYF TGTGCCAGCAGGCAGGGAAGGACGACGACTAGCACAGATACGCAGTATTTT
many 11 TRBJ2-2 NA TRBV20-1 CSAAGTGELFF TGCAGTGCGGCCGGGACCGGGGAGCTGTTTTTT
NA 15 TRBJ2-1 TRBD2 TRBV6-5 CASSYRDWGGNEQFF TGTGCCAGCAGTTACCGGGACTGGGGGGGCAATGAGCAGTTCTTC
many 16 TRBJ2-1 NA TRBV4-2 CASSLQWGGSGDEQFF TGTGCCAGCAGCCTCCAATGGGGGGGCAGCGGGGATGAGCAGTTCTTC